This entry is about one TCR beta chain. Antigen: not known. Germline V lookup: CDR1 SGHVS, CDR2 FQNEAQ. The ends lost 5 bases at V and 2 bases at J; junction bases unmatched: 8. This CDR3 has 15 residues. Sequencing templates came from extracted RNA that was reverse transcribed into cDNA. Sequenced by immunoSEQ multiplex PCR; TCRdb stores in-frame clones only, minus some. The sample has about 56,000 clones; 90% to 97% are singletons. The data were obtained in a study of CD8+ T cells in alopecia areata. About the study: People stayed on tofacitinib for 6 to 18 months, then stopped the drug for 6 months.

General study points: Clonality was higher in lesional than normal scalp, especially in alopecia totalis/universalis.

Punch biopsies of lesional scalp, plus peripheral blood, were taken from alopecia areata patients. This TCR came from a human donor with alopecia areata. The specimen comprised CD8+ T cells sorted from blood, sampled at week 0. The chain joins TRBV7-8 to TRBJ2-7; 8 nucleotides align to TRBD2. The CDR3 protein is CASSPRDSGAYEQYF. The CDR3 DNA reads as TGTGCCAGCAGCCCCCGGGATAGCGGGGCCTACGAGCAGTACTTC.